Presented here are 16 T cell receptor beta chains from one specimen sequenced in a study of T cells in Graves' hyperthyroidism and ophthalmopathy (dated by TCRdb to between 2018 and 2021). The library was prepared using multiplex PCR. The reads were generated on an Illumina HiSeq 2000. TCR beta CDR3 regions were amplified from RNA transcripts. The first round of RT-PCR for the TCR CDR3 was performed with the HTBI primer set and the Qiagen OneStep RT-PCR kit. TCRdb itself trimmed the public reads at Q25 with fastp, ran MiXCR and retained productive beta chains. Each CDR3 protein gets just one entry, which takes the most common genes and DNA from the rows behind it. The sample table shows 300,000 to 450,000 distinct CDR3 sequences, and around a sixth are seen once. In total, the top ten clones hold around a quarter of the sample. The sequenced sample consisted of blood. Receptors originate from a woman in her late teens or twenties with Graves' hyperthyroidism that later progressed to Graves' ophthalmopathy.

A few counts support this clonotype. This sequence joins TRBV15 and TRBJ1-4; D is perhaps TRBD1 (6 bases). V shed 0 bases and J shed 2 bases, with 19 bases lying between them. The CDR3 is made up of 19 amino acids. From germline, CDR1 is LNHNV and CDR2 YYDKDF (reference sequence). The CDR3 loop reads CATSRDEETAGETNEKLFF. CDR3 DNA: TGTGCCACCAGCAGAGATGAAGAAACCGCAGGGGAGACTAATGAAAAACTGTTTTTT.

This chain connects TRBV19 to TRBJ1-1; 7 bases align to TRBD1. This CDR3 region has 15 residues. The trim removed 4 bases at V and 4 bases at J, leaving 9 bases unmatched. Germline CDR1 LNHDA, CDR2 SQIVND (reference sequence). CDR3 coding DNA: TGTGCCAGTAGTAGAAACAGGGGAAGCTCCACTGAAGCTTTCTTT. Translation: CASSRNRGSSTEAFF. Drawing the rest from reference TRBV19 and TRBJ1-1, the complete variable domain is DGGITQSPKYLFRKEGQNVTLSCEQNLNHDAMYWYRQDPGQGLRLIYYSQIVNDFQKGDIAEGYSVSREKKESFPLTVTSAQKNPTAFYLCASSRNRGSSTEAFFGQGTRLTVV.

Many counts were recorded for this clonotype. This chain links TRBV19 with TRBJ2-7; possible D gene TRBD1, 5 bases. With 8 bases removed from V and 2 bases from J, the gap between germline ends came to 19 bases. In germline, CDR1 is LNHDA, CDR2 SQIVND (reference sequence). The length of the CDR3 is 15 residues. The CDR3: CASSTSGISPYEQYF. The CDR3 DNA reads TGTGCCAGTTCAACTTCAGGGATTTCACCCTACGAGCAGTACTTC.

CDR3 protein: CASSERLGGANTGELFF. In DNA form, the CDR3 reads TGTGCCAGCAGTGAAAGGCTGGGGGGCGCGAACACCGGGGAGCTGTTTTTT. The genes are TRBV6-1 and TRBJ2-2; either TRBD1 or TRBD2 may fit D (6 bases each). The germline CDR1 and CDR2 sequences are MNHNS and SASEGT. The CDR3 runs 17 residues. V was cut by 2 bases and J by 0 bases, with 13 bases left in between.

This chain uses TRBV20-1 with TRBJ2-3; either TRBD1 or TRBD2 may supply D (5 bases each). Deletions cut 1 base from V and 0 bases from J, with 8 bases between. Germline values: CDR1 DFQATT, CDR2 SNEGSKA (reference sequence). This CDR3 contains 14 residues. CDR3 sequence reads: CSARAGPSTDTQYF. Here the CDR3 DNA reads TGCAGTGCTAGAGCGGGGCCTAGCACAGATACGCAGTATTTT.

A few counts support this clonotype. A much bigger clone sits one base away, suggesting this may be a read error. The chain combines TRBV7-2 with TRBJ1-1; unclear D gene. CDR1 SGHTA and CDR2 FQGNSA come from the germline V gene. The CDR3 is 15 amino acids. CDR3 region: CANSGWTDGDTEAFF. The CDR3 nucleotides are TGTGCCAACAGCGGATGGACCGACGGCGACACTGAAGCTTTCTTT.

The sample holds many counts of this clonotype. V and J are TRBV27 and TRBJ2-7; the match to TRBD2 covers 9 bases. The CDR3 totals 15 residues. V lost 5 bases and J lost 3; bases outside the gene matches: 8. The germline CDR1 and CDR2 sequences are MNHEY and SMNVEV (reference sequence). For the CDR3, the DNA is TGTGCCAGCAGTCCCAAGCGGGAGGCCCTCTACGAGCAGTACTTC. It translates to CASSPKREALYEQYF.

The chain uses TRBV28 and TRBJ2-1; TRBD1 is a possible D gene (6 bases). This CDR3 is built from 16 residues. Germline V gene data show CDR1 as MDHEN and CDR2 as SYDVKM. The DNA for the CDR3 is TGTGTTAGCAGTTTAGGGGGTCCTGGCTCCTACAATGAGCAGTTCTTC. Its translation is CVSSLGGPGSYNEQFF.

This clonotype was observed a handful of times. This rearrangement joins TRBV28 to TRBJ2-1; 8 nucleotides align to TRBD2. Germline V gene sequence: CDR1 MDHEN, CDR2 SYDVKM. Trimming removed 3 bases from V and 8 bases from J; junction bases left unmatched: 6. The CDR3 extends over 14 amino acids. The CDR3 loop is CASSLSSGSHEQFF. In DNA, the CDR3 is TGTGCCAGCAGTTTGTCAAGCGGGAGCCATGAGCAGTTCTTC.

The sample holds many counts of this clonotype. The rearrangement links TRBV12-3 or TRBV12-4 to TRBJ2-3; TRBD2 matches at 7 bases. The CDR3 spans 15 residues. V lost 1 base and J lost 5; bases outside the gene matches: 6. The CDR3 loop reads CASSLGGRAGDTQYF. The CDR3 nucleotides are TGTGCCAGCAGTTTAGGAGGGAGGGCAGGAGATACGCAGTATTTT.

This clonotype was picked up a small number of times. The chain carries TRBV14 and TRBJ2-2, with D possibly matching TRBD2 (6 bases). Germline CDR1 reads SGHDN; CDR2 reads FVKESK. Deletions cut 1 base from V and 2 bases from J, with 8 bases between. CDR3 length: 15 residues. CDR3 DNA: TGTGCCAGCAGCCAAGTGGGGGGAAACACCGGGGAGCTGTTTTTT. Translation: CASSQVGGNTGELFF.

This clonotype was recorded at least ten times. The chain combines TRBV20-1 with TRBJ2-5; D is possibly TRBD2 (6 bases). The CDR3 extends over 12 amino acids. From germline, CDR1 is DFQATT and CDR2 SNEGSKA (reference sequence). With 8 bases removed from V and 2 bases from J, the gap between germline ends came to 12 bases. CDR3 in DNA: TGCAGTTCAGAGCGGGCTCAAGAGACCCAGTACTTC. Its protein product is CSSERAQETQYF.

This clonotype has at least ten counts. The chain carries TRBV12-3 or TRBV12-4 and TRBJ2-1, with TRBD2 identical over 7 bases. This CDR3 comprises 17 residues. Germline trimming cut 5 bases from V and 0 bases from J; bases unmatched to any gene: 10. The DNA of the CDR3 is TGTGCCAGCAGTCACACTAGCGAACCAGCCTCCTACAATGAGCAGTTCTTC. Encoded protein: CASSHTSEPASYNEQFF.

With respect to this clonotype: This could be a read error, since a much larger clone is one nucleotide away. This rearrangement joins TRBV27 to TRBJ2-7; D remains unclear. The CDR3 has 16 residues. V was pared by 3 bases and J by 2 bases, with 17 bases between. Germline lookup yields CDR1 MNHEY and CDR2 SMNVEV (reference sequence). CDR3 amino acids: CASSLGGYLWAYEQYF. CDR3 DNA: TGTGCCAGCAGTTTGGGCGGATACCTATGGGCCTACGAGCAGTACTTC.

This clonotype was detected many times. The chain employs TRBV6-2 or TRBV6-3 and TRBJ2-5, with 7 bases identical to TRBD1. The CDR3 spans 13 residues. The germline CDR1 and CDR2 sequences are MNHEY and SVGEGT. The ends lost 7 bases at V and 1 base at J; junction bases unmatched: 3. CDR3 in amino acids: CASTGQVQETQYF. The CDR3 nucleotides are TGTGCCAGCACCGGACAGGTCCAAGAGACCCAGTACTTC.

V usage is TRBV5-1 and J usage is TRBJ2-1; 10 nucleotides agree with TRBD1. The CDR3 totals 14 residues. V lost 6 bases, J lost 5 bases, and 5 bases stayed unmatched. Germline-derived CDR1 and CDR2 are SGHRS and YFSETQ. Here the CDR3 reads CASNTGQGNNEQFF. The CDR3 nucleotides read TGCGCCAGCAACACGGGACAGGGGAACAATGAGCAGTTCTTC.